These 6 T cell receptor beta chains share one sample of origin, sequenced in a study of CD8+ T cells in alopecia areata. Extracted from the samples, RNA was reverse transcribed into cDNA to serve as the sequencing template. The data were produced by immunoSEQ multiplex PCR, yet TCRdb's version contains in-frame clones alone and is incomplete. This table has some 240,000 clones, more than 45% appearing once. The specimen was CD4+ T cells sorted from blood, collected at week 0. These TCRs come from a human donor with alopecia areata.

The rearrangement uses TRBV7-9 and TRBJ2-1, with D unresolved. In germline, CDR1 is SEHNR, CDR2 FQNEAQ (reference sequence). This CDR3 is built from 16 residues. Trimming pared 1 base from V and 2 bases from J, leaving 12 bases between. As DNA, the CDR3 is TGTGCCAGCAGCTTAGGGCTGCGATTGACCTACAATGAGCAGTTCTTC. Amino acids: CASSLGLRLTYNEQFF.

This clone occurred a few times. The chain links TRBV27 to TRBJ1-1; D uncertain. Germline values: CDR1 MNHEY, CDR2 SMNVEV (reference sequence). With 4 bases removed from V and 1 base from J, the gap between germline ends came to 10 bases. CDR3 length: 14 residues. The CDR3 here is CASSSWIQNTEAFF. DNA of the CDR3: TGTGCCAGCAGTTCTTGGATTCAGAACACTGAAGCTTTCTTT.

The V and J genes are TRBV6-5 and TRBJ1-1, with D tentatively TRBD1 (5 bases). V was cut by 2 bases and J by 7 bases, with 11 bases left in between. This CDR3 is 13 amino acids long. Germline loops: CDR1 MNHEY, CDR2 SVGAGI. For the CDR3, the DNA is TGTGCCAGCAGTTACCGCAGGGCGGATGAAGCTTTCTTT. This translates into CASSYRRADEAFF.

This clone was observed a handful of times. This chain's CDR3 is CASSSNTGTGGYEQYF. The CDR3 DNA is TGTGCCAGCAGCTCCAACACCGGGACAGGGGGCTACGAGCAGTACTTC. V and J are TRBV5-6 and TRBJ2-7, with 11 bases identical to TRBD1. The CDR3 contains 16 residues. The germline V gene encodes CDR1 SGHDT and CDR2 YYEEEE. With 3 bases clipped from V and 3 bases from J, the junction kept 8 bases outside the gene matches. The full variable domain, completed using reference TRBV5-6 and TRBJ2-7, is DAGVTQSPTHLIKTRGQQVTLRCSPKSGHDTVSWYQQALGQGPQFIFQYYEEEERQRGNFPDRFSGHQFPNYSSELNVNALLLGDSALYLCASSSNTGTGGYEQYFGPGTRLTVT.

This clone showed up just a few times. The chain uses TRBV7-3 and TRBJ2-6, with D perhaps TRBD1 or TRBD2 (5 bases each). Germline-derived CDR1 and CDR2 are SGHTA and FQGTGA. V was shortened by 0 bases and J by 4 bases, with 10 bases between the two germline ends. The CDR3 covers 16 residues. The CDR3 DNA sequence: TGTGCCAGCAGCTTAACAGGGACGAAAGGGGCCAACGTCCTGACTTTC. Its protein is CASSLTGTKGANVLTF.

This clone was counted a single time. The chain employs TRBV5-1 and TRBJ2-3; tentatively, D is TRBD1 (5 bases). Germline CDR1 reads SGHRS; CDR2 reads YFSETQ. This CDR3 comprises 14 residues. The ends were cut back, 4 bases at V and 6 bases at J, with 15 bases in the middle. The CDR3 spells CASSPSRKGDTQYF. The CDR3 bases are TGCGCCAGCAGCCCGTCCCGAAAGGGGGATACGCAGTATTTT.